This T cell receptor beta chain came from a study of T-cell memory formation after mild COVID-19. TCRdb reanalysed the 5' RACE reads using MiXCR and keeps one entry per CDR3 protein. This table holds hundreds of thousands of distinct CDR3 sequences, 16% found once. Trimming cost V 4 bases and J 8 bases; bases outside gene matches: 7. This CDR3 contains 13 residues. From germline, CDR1 is SGHRS and CDR2 YFSETQ. A few counts support this clonotype. The sample comprised PBMCs or a T cell subset sorted from them (not recorded which). This TCR was recovered from a man between 18 and 35 years old who had mild COVID-19 (a few samples of this study predate the infection). Cell type and time point are not known. The chain combines TRBV5-1 with TRBJ1-2, with TRBD1 identical over 8 bases. The CDR3 DNA reads TGCGCCAGCAGCACAGGACAGGGTAAAGGCTACACCTTC. Translation gives CASSTGQGKGYTF.